These T cell receptor beta chains were read from a single sample in a study of cytomegalovirus exposure and HLA in healthy donors. Clones were sequenced by immunoSEQ multiplex PCR, and TCRdb holds only the in-frame ones, with some missing. There are 110,000 to 150,000 clones in the sample, with 0.96% held by the top ten. The sequencing sample was made of PBMCs. These receptors were collected from a male donor in good health and CMV-seronegative. Each CDR3 is given with its conserved first and last residue. D genes are given only for firm matches.

cdr3_length: 14
j_call: TRBJ1-4
v_call: TRBV19
d_call: .
cdr3_nt: TGTGCCAGTAGTGCTTCAGGTTCGAATGAAAAACTGTTTTTT
cdr3_aa: CASSASGSNEKLFF

cdr3_length: 14
j_call: TRBJ1-2
v_call: TRBV9
d_call: TRBD1
cdr3_nt: TGTGCCAGCAGCGCTTTATACAGGGGACGAGGCTACACCTTC
cdr3_aa: CASSALYRGRGYTF

cdr3_length: 15
j_call: TRBJ2-7
v_call: TRBV6-1
d_call: TRBD1
cdr3_nt: TGTGCCAGCAGCCGCATCGGGACAGGGCCCTACGAGCAGTACTTC
cdr3_aa: CASSRIGTGPYEQYF

cdr3_length: 15
j_call: TRBJ2-5
v_call: TRBV9
d_call: TRBD1
cdr3_nt: TGTGCCAGCAGCGCCCAGGGACAGGGCGGGGAGACCCAGTACTTC
cdr3_aa: CASSAQGQGGETQYF

cdr3_length: 17
j_call: TRBJ1-1
v_call: TRBV4-1
d_call: .
cdr3_nt: TGCGCCAGCAGCCAAGATTCGAGTGAACAGTTGAACACTGAAGCTTTCTTT
cdr3_aa: CASSQDSSEQLNTEAFF

cdr3_length: 15
j_call: TRBJ1-4
v_call: TRBV4-1
d_call: .
cdr3_nt: TGCGCCAGCAGCCAAGATCAGGGAAGGGGCGAAAAACTGTTTTTT
cdr3_aa: CASSQDQGRGEKLFF

cdr3_length: 16
j_call: TRBJ2-2
v_call: TRBV7-9
d_call: TRBD1
cdr3_nt: TGTGCCAGCAGCTTAGGTGGGACAGGGAACACCGGGGAGCTGTTTTTT
cdr3_aa: CASSLGGTGNTGELFF

cdr3_length: 15
j_call: TRBJ2-1
v_call: TRBV6-5
d_call: TRBD2
cdr3_nt: TGTGCCAGCACCGAGACTAGCGGGAGATACAATGAGCAGTTCTTC
cdr3_aa: CASTETSGRYNEQFF

cdr3_length: 14
j_call: TRBJ2-5
v_call: TRBV25-1
d_call: TRBD1
cdr3_nt: TGTGCCAGCACCGACGACAGGGAGAGGGAGACCCAGTACTTC
cdr3_aa: CASTDDRERETQYF

cdr3_length: 14
j_call: TRBJ2-7
v_call: TRBV11-1
d_call: TRBD1
cdr3_nt: TGTGCCAGCCGCTGGACAGGGTCCTCCTACGAGCAGTACTTC
cdr3_aa: CASRWTGSSYEQYF

cdr3_length: 12
j_call: TRBJ1-3
v_call: TRBV13
d_call: .
cdr3_nt: TGTGCCAGCAGGTACAGGGGAAACACCATATATTTT
cdr3_aa: CASRYRGNTIYF

cdr3_length: 15
j_call: TRBJ2-7
v_call: TRBV4-2
d_call: .
cdr3_nt: TGTGCCAGCAGCCAAGACGGAGGGACGTCCTACGAGCAGTACTTC
cdr3_aa: CASSQDGGTSYEQYF

cdr3_length: 15
j_call: TRBJ1-1
v_call: TRBV18
d_call: TRBD1
cdr3_nt: TGTGCCAGCTCACCCTACCAGGACAGGGCCACTGAAGCTTTCTTT
cdr3_aa: CASSPYQDRATEAFF

cdr3_length: 13
j_call: TRBJ2-3
v_call: TRBV7-2
d_call: .
cdr3_nt: TGTGCCAGCAGCTTGACCAGGCTAGATACGCAGTATTTT
cdr3_aa: CASSLTRLDTQYF

cdr3_length: 15
j_call: TRBJ1-1
v_call: TRBV19
d_call: TRBD1
cdr3_nt: TGTGCCAGTAGTATGGACAGGGGGTTGGACACTGAAGCTTTCTTT
cdr3_aa: CASSMDRGLDTEAFF

cdr3_length: 20
j_call: TRBJ2-3
v_call: TRBV19
d_call: TRBD1
cdr3_nt: TGTGCCAGTAGTATAGGTCTCCGGGACAGGGGTTCCTTCCCCACAGATACGCAGTATTTT
cdr3_aa: CASSIGLRDRGSFPTDTQYF

cdr3_length: 15
j_call: TRBJ1-4
v_call: TRBV19
d_call: .
cdr3_nt: TGTGCCAGTAGTATAGGGGGAGCCCTTAATGAAAAACTGTTTTTT
cdr3_aa: CASSIGGALNEKLFF

cdr3_length: 11
j_call: TRBJ2-7
v_call: TRBV30
d_call: .
cdr3_nt: TGTGCCTGGAGGGACGGGGACGAGCAGTACTTC
cdr3_aa: CAWRDGDEQYF

cdr3_length: 14
j_call: TRBJ2-2
v_call: TRBV6-5
d_call: TRBD1
cdr3_nt: TGTGCCAGCAGTTGGGGACAGACAACCGGGGAGCTGTTTTTT
cdr3_aa: CASSWGQTTGELFF

cdr3_length: 17
j_call: TRBJ2-1
v_call: TRBV4-1
d_call: .
cdr3_nt: TGCGCCAGCAGCCAAGATGGAGGGGGGGCCGGATACAATGAGCAGTTCTTC
cdr3_aa: CASSQDGGGAGYNEQFF

cdr3_length: 13
j_call: TRBJ2-3
v_call: TRBV11-2
d_call: TRBD2
cdr3_nt: TGTGCCAGCAGCCCCGGGACTACCAATACGCAGTATTTT
cdr3_aa: CASSPGTTNTQYF

cdr3_length: 12
j_call: TRBJ1-6
v_call: TRBV10-3
d_call: .
cdr3_nt: TGTGCCACCAGGGACACCGATTCACCCCTCCACTTT
cdr3_aa: CATRDTDSPLHF

cdr3_length: 14
j_call: TRBJ2-1
v_call: TRBV2
d_call: .
cdr3_nt: TGTGCCAGCAGTGAAGCGGTGGCTCCCGATGAGCAGTTCTTC
cdr3_aa: CASSEAVAPDEQFF

cdr3_length: 15
j_call: TRBJ2-7
v_call: TRBV19
d_call: .
cdr3_nt: TGTGCCAGTAGCCAATTCGACAGGGAGGATTACGAGCAGTACTTC
cdr3_aa: CASSQFDREDYEQYF

cdr3_length: 17
j_call: TRBJ1-1
v_call: TRBV15
d_call: TRBD1
cdr3_nt: TGTGCCACCAGCAAAAGAGACAGGGCCGAGAAGAACACTGAAGCTTTCTTT
cdr3_aa: CATSKRDRAEKNTEAFF

cdr3_length: 14
j_call: TRBJ1-6
v_call: TRBV6-5
d_call: .
cdr3_nt: TGTGCCAGCAGCAAGACACGGTTCGATTCACCCCTCCACTTT
cdr3_aa: CASSKTRFDSPLHF

cdr3_length: 13
j_call: TRBJ1-1
v_call: TRBV6-1
d_call: .
cdr3_nt: TGTGCCCTCTCGGACCGCGGGTGGACTGAAGCTTTCTTT
cdr3_aa: CALSDRGWTEAFF

cdr3_length: 15
j_call: TRBJ1-2
v_call: TRBV14
d_call: .
cdr3_nt: TGTGCCAGCAGCCCCCCCCAGGTCGGAAACTATGGCTACACCTTC
cdr3_aa: CASSPPQVGNYGYTF

cdr3_length: 14
j_call: TRBJ2-3
v_call: TRBV4-3
d_call: .
cdr3_nt: TGCGCCAGCAGCCAAGATTCAGGGGCAGATACGCAGTATTTT
cdr3_aa: CASSQDSGADTQYF